This TCR beta chain was sequenced in a study of cytomegalovirus exposure and HLA in healthy donors. Of note for this clone: Antigen specificity is unknown.

Both 60 Vbeta primers and 13 Jbeta primers went into the PCR. Clones were read by immunoSEQ multiplex PCR, and TCRdb kept only the in-frame ones, dropping some. This repertoire shows 110,000 to 150,000 clones, roughly 80% found once; its top ten account for 4.5% to 5.5%. Study observations and caveats: In a later analysis, specific HLA alleles were associated with 15,000 to 20,000 TCR beta sequences at a 0.05 false discovery rate. TCR beta sequences reportedly predicted most subjects' HLA-A and HLA-B alleles accurately.

This CDR3 has 15 residues. The V gene lost 6 bases and the J gene lost 1 base, with 16 bases spanning the gap. The germline V gene encodes CDR1 SGDLS and CDR2 YYNGEE. This TCR was recovered from a man aged 40-49 years in good health and CMV-seronegative. The J gene is TRBJ1-1, the V gene TRBV9; the D gene is possibly TRBD1 (5 bases). Sequenced sample: PBMCs. The CDR3 reads CASTAGVVSNTEAFF. The CDR3, as DNA: TGTGCCAGCACCGCGGGGGTGGTTTCGAACACTGAAGCTTTCTTT.